These T cell receptor beta chains were read from a single sample in a study of blood T cell repertoires in COVID-19. Clones were read by immunoSEQ multiplex PCR, and TCRdb kept only the in-frame ones, dropping some. The sample records roughly 200,000 clones, around 81% being singletons. The sample comprised peripheral blood. The receptors here all came from a woman between 35 and 50 years old with COVID-19, enrolled during active disease. CDR3s include the opening cysteine and the closing phenylalanine or tryptophan. D genes are given only for firm matches. Clone size is given for some rows only: seen once, a few or many times, or a class if the clone is expanded.

>NA|TRBJ2-3|NA|13|TRBV30
CAWRGLEADTQYF
TGTGCCTGGAGGGGATTGGAGGCAGATACGCAGTATTTT
>NA|TRBJ1-1|NA|11|TRBV10-2
CASSELYFAFF
TGCGCCAGCAGTGAGTTATACTTCGCTTTCTTT
>TRBD1|TRBJ1-3|once|12|TRBV29-1
CSVDRGGNTIYF
TGCAGCGTGGACAGGGGAGGAAACACCATATATTTT
>NA|TRBJ1-3|NA|12|TRBV3-1/TRBV3-2
CASSQAGNTIYF
TGTGCCAGCAGCCAAGCCGGGAACACCATATATTTT
>NA|TRBJ2-5|NA|13|TRBV10-3
CAISRDYQETQYF
TGTGCCATAAGCCGGGACTACCAAGAGACCCAGTACTTC
>TRBD2|TRBJ2-2|NA|15|TRBV5-1
CASSLNQGGTGELFF
TGCGCCAGCAGCTTGAATCAGGGAGGGACCGGGGAGCTGTTTTTT
>TRBD1|TRBJ1-1|NA|15|TRBV14
CASSLTGGLRSEAFF
TGTGCCAGCAGTCTTACAGGGGGCTTAAGGTCTGAAGCTTTCTTT
>NA|TRBJ1-5|few|15|TRBV7-2
CASSLGSGGAQPQHF
TGTGCCAGCAGCTTAGGTTCCGGGGGGGCTCAGCCCCAGCATTTT
>TRBD1|TRBJ1-6|NA|16|TRBV6-5
CASSSDRSSYNSPLHF
TGTGCCAGCAGTTCGGACAGGAGCTCCTATAATTCACCCCTCCACTTT
>NA|TRBJ2-1|NA|16|TRBV19
CASSMRLAGSYNEQFF
TGTGCCAGTAGTATGCGGCTCGCTGGCTCCTACAATGAGCAGTTCTTC
>TRBD2|TRBJ2-1|NA|14|TRBV6-4
CASSSGTINNEQFF
TGTGCCAGCAGTTCCGGGACTATTAACAATGAGCAGTTCTTC
>NA|TRBJ1-1|NA|14|TRBV7-9
CASSQKDKNTEAFF
TGTGCCAGCAGCCAAAAAGACAAGAACACTGAAGCTTTCTTT
>TRBD1|TRBJ1-1|NA|19|TRBV5-8
CASSLLRDRDLVRNTEAFF
TGTGCCAGCAGCTTGTTACGGGACAGGGATTTGGTGAGGAACACTGAAGCTTTCTTT
>TRBD2|TRBJ2-1|once|15|TRBV28
CASSFWRESYNEQFF
TGTGCCAGCAGTTTTTGGCGGGAGTCCTACAATGAGCAGTTCTTC
>NA|TRBJ1-1|NA|13|TRBV15
CATSRVVNTEAFF
TGTGCCACCAGCAGAGTCGTTAACACTGAAGCTTTCTTT
>NA|TRBJ1-5|few|15|TRBV6-5
CASRPTGISNQPQHF
TGTGCCAGCAGACCTACAGGGATTAGCAATCAGCCCCAGCATTTT
>TRBD1|TRBJ1-4|NA|15|TRBV9
CASSTHGQGGEKLFF
TGTGCCAGCAGCACTCATGGACAGGGCGGTGAAAAACTGTTTTTT
>NA|TRBJ2-1|NA|10|TRBV29-1
CSVVGREQFF
TGCAGCGTTGTTGGTAGAGAGCAGTTCTTC
>TRBD1|TRBJ1-6|few|15|TRBV6-5
CASRVPGGNNSPLHF
TGTGCCAGCAGGGTACCAGGGGGTAATAATTCACCCCTCCACTTT
>NA|TRBJ1-1|NA|14|TRBV7-2
CASSFQDSSTEAFF
TGTGCCAGCAGCTTTCAGGACAGCTCCACTGAAGCTTTCTTT
>TRBD1|TRBJ1-1|NA|15|TRBV3-1/TRBV3-2
CASSRQGARGTEAFF
TGTGCCAGCAGCCGACAGGGGGCGCGCGGAACTGAAGCTTTCTTT
>NA|TRBJ2-7|NA|15|TRBV10-3
CAISDMDRQSYEQYF
TGTGCCATCAGTGATATGGACAGACAATCCTACGAGCAGTACTTC
>TRBD1|TRBJ2-5|NA|16|TRBV30
CAWSRHTGGIGETQYF
TGTGCCTGGAGCCGACACACAGGGGGGATTGGGGAGACCCAGTACTTC
>NA|TRBJ1-6|few|11|TRBV12-3/TRBV12-4
CASRFRQPRRF
TGTGCCAGCAGATTCCGACAACCCCGACGCTTT
>NA|TRBJ2-5|NA|14|TRBV3-1/TRBV3-2
CASSPRGAEETQYF
TGTGCCAGCAGTCCCCGTGGAGCGGAAGAGACCCAGTACTTC
>TRBD2|TRBJ2-7|NA|14|TRBV18
CASSPRGLAEKQYF
TGTGCCAGCTCACCAAGGGGACTAGCGGAGAAGCAGTACTTC
>TRBD1|TRBJ1-2|once|17|TRBV19
CASRETGGASLNYGYTF
TGTGCCAGTAGAGAGACAGGGGGCGCGAGCCTTAACTATGGCTACACCTTC